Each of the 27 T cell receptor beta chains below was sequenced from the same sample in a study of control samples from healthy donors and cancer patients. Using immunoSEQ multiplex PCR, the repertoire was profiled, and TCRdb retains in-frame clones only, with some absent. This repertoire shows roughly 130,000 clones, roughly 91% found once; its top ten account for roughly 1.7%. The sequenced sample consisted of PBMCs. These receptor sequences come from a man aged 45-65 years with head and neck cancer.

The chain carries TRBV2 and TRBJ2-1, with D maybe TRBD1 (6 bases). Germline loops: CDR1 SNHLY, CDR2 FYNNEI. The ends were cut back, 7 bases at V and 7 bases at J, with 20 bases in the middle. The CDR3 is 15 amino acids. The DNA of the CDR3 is TGTGCCAGCATGACGAGACAGGAACGGAGGAATGAGCAGTTCTTC. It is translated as CASMTRQERRNEQFF.

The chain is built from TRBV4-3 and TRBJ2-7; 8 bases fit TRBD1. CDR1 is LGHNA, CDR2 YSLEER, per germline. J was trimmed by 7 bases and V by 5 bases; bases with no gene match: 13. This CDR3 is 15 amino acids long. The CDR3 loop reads CASSADRGGEGEQYF. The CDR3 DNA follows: TGCGCCAGCAGCGCTGACAGGGGCGGCGAGGGGGAGCAGTACTTC.

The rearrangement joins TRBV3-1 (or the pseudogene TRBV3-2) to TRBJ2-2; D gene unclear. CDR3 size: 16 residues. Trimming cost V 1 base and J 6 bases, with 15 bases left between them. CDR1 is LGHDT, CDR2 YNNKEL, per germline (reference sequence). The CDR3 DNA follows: TGTGCCAGCAGCCAAGCACCGCGTCATTTGTCCGGGGAGCTGTTTTTT. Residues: CASSQAPRHLSGELFF.

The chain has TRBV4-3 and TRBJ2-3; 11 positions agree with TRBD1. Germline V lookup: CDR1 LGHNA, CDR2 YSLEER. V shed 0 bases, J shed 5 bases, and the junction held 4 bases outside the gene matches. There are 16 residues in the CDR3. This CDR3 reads CASSQDRGTGGDTQYF. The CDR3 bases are TGCGCCAGCAGCCAAGATCGCGGGACAGGGGGAGATACGCAGTATTTT.

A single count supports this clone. This CDR3 is CSVGFGGSRRNTEAFF. The CDR3 nucleotides read TGCAGCGTTGGATTTGGGGGGAGCCGGAGGAACACTGAAGCTTTCTTT. The chain uses TRBV29-1 and TRBJ1-1; TRBD1 might be the D (5 bases). The CDR3 has 16 amino acids. Germline V gene sequence: CDR1 SQVTM, CDR2 ANQGSEA. Trimming removed 4 bases at V and 1 base at J, with 19 bases between.

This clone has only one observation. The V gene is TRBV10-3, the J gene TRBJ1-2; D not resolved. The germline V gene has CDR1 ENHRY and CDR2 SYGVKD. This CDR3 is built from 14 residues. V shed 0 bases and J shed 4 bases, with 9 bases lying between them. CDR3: CAISESEGSYGYTF. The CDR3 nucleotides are TGTGCCATCAGTGAGTCCGAGGGAAGCTATGGCTACACCTTC.

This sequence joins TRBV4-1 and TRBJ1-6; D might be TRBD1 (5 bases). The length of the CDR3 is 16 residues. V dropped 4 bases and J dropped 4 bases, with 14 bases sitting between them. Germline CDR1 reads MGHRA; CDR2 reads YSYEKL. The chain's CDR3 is CASSPVGRQYNSPLHF. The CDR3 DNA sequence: TGCGCCAGCAGCCCAGTGGGTAGACAGTATAATTCACCCCTCCACTTT.

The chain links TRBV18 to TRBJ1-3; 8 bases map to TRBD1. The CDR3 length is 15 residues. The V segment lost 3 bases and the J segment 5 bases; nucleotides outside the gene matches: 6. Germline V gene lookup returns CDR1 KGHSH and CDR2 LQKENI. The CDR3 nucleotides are TGTGCCAGCTCACCCCGGGACAGGTCCAGAAACACCATATATTTT. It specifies CASSPRDRSRNTIYF. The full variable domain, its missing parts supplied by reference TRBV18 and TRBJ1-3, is NAGVMQNPRHLVRRRGQEARLRCSPMKGHSHVYWYRQLPEEGLKFMVYLQKENIIDESGMPKERFSAEFPKEGPSILRIQQVVRGDSAAYFCASSPRDRSRNTIYFGEGSWLTVV.

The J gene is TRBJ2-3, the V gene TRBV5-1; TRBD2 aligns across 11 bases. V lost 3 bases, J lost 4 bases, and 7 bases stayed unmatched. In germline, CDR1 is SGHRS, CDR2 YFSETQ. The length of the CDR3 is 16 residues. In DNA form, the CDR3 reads TGCGCCAGCAGCTCAGTCCTAGCGGGGGGACCAGATACGCAGTATTTT. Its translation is CASSSVLAGGPDTQYF.

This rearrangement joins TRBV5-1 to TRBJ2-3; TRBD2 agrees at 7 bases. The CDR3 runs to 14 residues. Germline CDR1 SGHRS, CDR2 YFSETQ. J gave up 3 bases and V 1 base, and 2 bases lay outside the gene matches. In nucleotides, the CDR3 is TGCGCCAGCAGCTTGAAGCGGGATACAGATACGCAGTATTTT. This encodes CASSLKRDTDTQYF.

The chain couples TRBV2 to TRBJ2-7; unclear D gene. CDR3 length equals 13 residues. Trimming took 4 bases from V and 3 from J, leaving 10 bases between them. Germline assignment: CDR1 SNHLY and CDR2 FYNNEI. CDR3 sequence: CASSVFGDYEQYF. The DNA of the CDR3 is TGTGCCAGCAGTGTGTTCGGTGACTACGAGCAGTACTTC.

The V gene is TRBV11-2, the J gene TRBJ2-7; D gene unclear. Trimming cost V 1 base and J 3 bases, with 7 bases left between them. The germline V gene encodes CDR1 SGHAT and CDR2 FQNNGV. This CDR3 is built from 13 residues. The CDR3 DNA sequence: TGTGCCAGCAGCTTAGGCCTGAACTACGAGCAGTACTTC. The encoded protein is CASSLGLNYEQYF.

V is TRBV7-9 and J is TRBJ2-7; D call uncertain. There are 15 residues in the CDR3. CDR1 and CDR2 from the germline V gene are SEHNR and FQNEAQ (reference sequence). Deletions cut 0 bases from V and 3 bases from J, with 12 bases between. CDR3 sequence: CASSLASGPRYEQYF. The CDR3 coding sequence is TGTGCCAGCAGCTTAGCATCCGGGCCCCGCTACGAGCAGTACTTC.

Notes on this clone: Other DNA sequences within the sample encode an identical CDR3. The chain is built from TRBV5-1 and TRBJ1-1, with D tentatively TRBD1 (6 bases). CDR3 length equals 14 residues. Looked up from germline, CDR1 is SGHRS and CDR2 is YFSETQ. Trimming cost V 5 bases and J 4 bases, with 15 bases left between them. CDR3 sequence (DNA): TGCGCCAGCAGGCTGGAGGGGGGTGGCACTGAAGCTTTCTTT. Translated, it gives CASRLEGGGTEAFF.

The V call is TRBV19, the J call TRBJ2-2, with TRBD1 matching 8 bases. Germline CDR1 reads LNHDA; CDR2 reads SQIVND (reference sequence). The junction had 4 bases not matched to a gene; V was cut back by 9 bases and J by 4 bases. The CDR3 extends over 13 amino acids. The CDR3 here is CASRDRPTGELFF. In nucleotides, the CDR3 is TGTGCCAGCCGGGACAGGCCCACCGGGGAGCTGTTTTTT.

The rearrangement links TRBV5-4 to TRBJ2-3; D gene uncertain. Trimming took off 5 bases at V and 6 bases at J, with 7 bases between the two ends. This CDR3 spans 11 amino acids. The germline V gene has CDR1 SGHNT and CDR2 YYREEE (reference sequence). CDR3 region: CASRAWDTQYF. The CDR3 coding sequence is TGTGCCAGCAGGGCGTGGGATACGCAGTATTTT.

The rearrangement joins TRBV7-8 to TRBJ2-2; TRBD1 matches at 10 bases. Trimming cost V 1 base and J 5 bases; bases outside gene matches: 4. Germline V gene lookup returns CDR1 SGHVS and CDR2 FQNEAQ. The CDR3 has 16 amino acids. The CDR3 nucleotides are TGTGCCAGCAGCTTAGTCCAGGGACAGGGGACCGGGGAGCTGTTTTTT. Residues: CASSLVQGQGTGELFF.

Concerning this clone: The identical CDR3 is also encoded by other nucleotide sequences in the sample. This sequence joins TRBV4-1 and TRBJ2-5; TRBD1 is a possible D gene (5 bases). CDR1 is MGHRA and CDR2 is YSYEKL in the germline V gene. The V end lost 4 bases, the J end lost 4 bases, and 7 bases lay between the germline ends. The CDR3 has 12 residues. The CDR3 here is CASSPQGETQYF. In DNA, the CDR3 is TGCGCCAGCAGCCCCCAGGGAGAGACCCAGTACTTC.

The CDR3 bases are TGTGCCAGCAGTTACTCTTATTTTGGGGAAAAACTGTTTTTT. Its translation: CASSYSYFGEKLFF. The rearrangement links TRBV6-2 or TRBV6-3 to TRBJ1-4; D remains ambiguous. V lost 0 bases and J lost 8, with 10 bases in between. CDR3 size: 14 residues. Germline assignment: CDR1 MNHEY and CDR2 SVGEGT.

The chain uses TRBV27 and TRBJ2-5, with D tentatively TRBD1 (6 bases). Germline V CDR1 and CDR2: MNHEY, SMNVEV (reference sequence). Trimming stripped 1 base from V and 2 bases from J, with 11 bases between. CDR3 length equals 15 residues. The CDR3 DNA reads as TGTGCCAGCAGTTTATTCACAGGGAAGCAAGAGACCCAGTACTTC. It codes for CASSLFTGKQETQYF.

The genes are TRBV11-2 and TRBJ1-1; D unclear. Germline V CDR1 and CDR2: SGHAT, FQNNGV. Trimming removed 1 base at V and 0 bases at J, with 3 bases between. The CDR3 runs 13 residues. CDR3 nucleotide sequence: TGTGCCAGCAGCTTAGCAGTGAACACTGAAGCTTTCTTT. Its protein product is CASSLAVNTEAFF.

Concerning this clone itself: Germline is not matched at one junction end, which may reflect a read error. The CDR3 region has the DNA TGTGCCAGCAGTCCCGCAGGGACTGGAGCTTTCTTT. This gives the protein CASSPAGTGAFF. The chain couples TRBV27 to TRBJ1-1; D is possibly TRBD1 (5 bases). The germline CDR1 and CDR2 sequences are MNHEY and SMNVEV (reference sequence). This CDR3 region has 12 residues.

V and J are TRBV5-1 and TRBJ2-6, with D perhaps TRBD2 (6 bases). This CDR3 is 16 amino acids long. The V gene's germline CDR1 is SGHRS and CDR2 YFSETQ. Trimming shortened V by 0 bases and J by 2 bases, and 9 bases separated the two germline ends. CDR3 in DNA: TGCGCCAGCAGCTTGGCTGGGGGGACTGGGGCCAACGTCCTGACTTTC. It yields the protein CASSLAGGTGANVLTF.

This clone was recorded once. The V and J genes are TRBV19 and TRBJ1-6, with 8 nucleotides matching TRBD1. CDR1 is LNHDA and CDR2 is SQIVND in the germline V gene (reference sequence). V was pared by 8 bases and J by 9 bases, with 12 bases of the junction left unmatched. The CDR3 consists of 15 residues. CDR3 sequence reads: CASAPDRGGISPLHF. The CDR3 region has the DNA TGTGCCAGTGCCCCCGACAGGGGAGGGATTTCACCCCTCCACTTT.

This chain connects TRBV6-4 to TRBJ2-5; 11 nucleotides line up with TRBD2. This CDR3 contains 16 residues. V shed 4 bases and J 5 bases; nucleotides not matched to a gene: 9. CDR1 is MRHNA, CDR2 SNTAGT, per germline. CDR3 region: CASSASTSGGGETQYF. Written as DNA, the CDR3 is TGTGCCAGCAGTGCCTCTACTAGCGGGGGAGGGGAGACCCAGTACTTC.

CDR3 DNA sequence: TGTGCCAGCATGCTTAAGAAGGGTTACACTGAAGCTTTCTTT. Translating it yields CASMLKKGYTEAFF. The J gene is TRBJ1-1, the V gene TRBV6-4; no firm D call. V lost 7 bases to trimming and J lost 3 bases, with 15 bases between them. The CDR3 extends over 14 amino acids. The germline CDR1 and CDR2 sequences are MRHNA and SNTAGT.

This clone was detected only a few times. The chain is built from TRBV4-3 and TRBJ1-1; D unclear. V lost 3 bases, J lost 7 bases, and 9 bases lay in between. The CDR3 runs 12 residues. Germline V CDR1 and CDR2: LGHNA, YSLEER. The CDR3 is CASSQPKGEAFF. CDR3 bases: TGCGCCAGCAGCCAGCCCAAGGGTGAAGCTTTCTTT.